This T cell receptor beta chain came from a study of lymphopenia after photon versus proton radiotherapy. Overall study results and limits: Proton therapy kept repertoires fairly stable, unlike photons, which gained effector/memory cells.

Regarding this clone: Its antigen remains unidentified.

Libraries were prepared by immunoSEQ multiplex PCR; TCRdb keeps only in-frame clonotypes and omits some of them. The table shows approximately 80,000 clones, with around 83% occurring only once. The clonotype was recovered from a man aged 55 to 70 with pancreatic cancer. The material sequenced was peripheral blood, taken from a patient treated with proton-based radiotherapy.

As DNA, the CDR3 is TGTGCCTGGAGTCCGGGGCGCGGGTATGAAAAACTGTTTTTT. Its protein is CAWSPGRGYEKLFF. The chain recombines TRBV30 with TRBJ1-4; perhaps TRBD1 as D (5 bases). Germline V gene lookup returns CDR1 GTSNPN and CDR2 SVGIG (reference sequence). Trimming left V 2 bases short and J 6 bases short, with 13 bases between. The CDR3 spans 14 residues.